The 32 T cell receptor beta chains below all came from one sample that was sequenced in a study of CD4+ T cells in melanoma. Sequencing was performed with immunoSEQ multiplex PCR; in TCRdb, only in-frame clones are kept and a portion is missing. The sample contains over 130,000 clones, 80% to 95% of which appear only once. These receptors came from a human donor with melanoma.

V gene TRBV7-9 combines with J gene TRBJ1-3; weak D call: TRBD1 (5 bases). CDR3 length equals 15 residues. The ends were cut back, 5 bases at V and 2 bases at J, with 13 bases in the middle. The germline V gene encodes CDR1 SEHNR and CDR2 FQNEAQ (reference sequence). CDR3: CASSTIIGAGNTIYF. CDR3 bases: TGTGCCAGCAGCACTATAATAGGGGCTGGAAACACCATATATTTT.

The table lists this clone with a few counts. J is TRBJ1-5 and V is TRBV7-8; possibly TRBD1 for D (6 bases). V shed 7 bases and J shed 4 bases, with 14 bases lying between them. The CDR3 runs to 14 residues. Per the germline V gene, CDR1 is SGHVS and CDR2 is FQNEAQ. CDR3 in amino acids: CASTRGGPNQPQHF. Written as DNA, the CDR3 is TGTGCCAGCACCCGGGGGGGCCCAAATCAGCCCCAGCATTTT.

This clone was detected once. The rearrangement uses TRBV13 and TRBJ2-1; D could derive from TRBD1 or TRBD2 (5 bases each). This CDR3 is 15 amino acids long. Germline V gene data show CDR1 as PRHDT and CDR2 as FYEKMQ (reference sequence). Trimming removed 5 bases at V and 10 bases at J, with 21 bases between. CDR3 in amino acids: CASSQDLGRDPEQFF. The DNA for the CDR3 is TGTGCCAGCAGCCAGGATTTGGGTAGGGACCCCGAGCAGTTCTTC. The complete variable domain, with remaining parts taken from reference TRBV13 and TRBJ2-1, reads AAGVIQSPRHLIKEKRETATLKCYPIPRHDTVYWYQQGPGQDPQFLISFYEKMQSDKGSIPDRFSAQQFSDYHSELNMSSLELGDSALYFCASSQDLGRDPEQFFGPGTRLTVL.

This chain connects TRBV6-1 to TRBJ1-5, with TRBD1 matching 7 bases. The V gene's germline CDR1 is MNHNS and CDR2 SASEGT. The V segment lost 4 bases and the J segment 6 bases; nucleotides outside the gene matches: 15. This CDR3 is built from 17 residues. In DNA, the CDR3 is TGTGCCAGCAGTGGGCCGTCACAGGGGCTTGTTGGTCAGCCCCAGCATTTT. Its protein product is CASSGPSQGLVGQPQHF.

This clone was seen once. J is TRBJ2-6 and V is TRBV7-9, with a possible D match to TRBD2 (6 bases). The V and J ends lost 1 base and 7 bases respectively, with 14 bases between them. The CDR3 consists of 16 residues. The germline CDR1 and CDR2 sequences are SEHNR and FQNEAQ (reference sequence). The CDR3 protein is CASSLGHRGSANVLTF. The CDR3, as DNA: TGTGCCAGCAGCTTAGGGCACCGGGGGTCAGCCAACGTCCTGACTTTC.

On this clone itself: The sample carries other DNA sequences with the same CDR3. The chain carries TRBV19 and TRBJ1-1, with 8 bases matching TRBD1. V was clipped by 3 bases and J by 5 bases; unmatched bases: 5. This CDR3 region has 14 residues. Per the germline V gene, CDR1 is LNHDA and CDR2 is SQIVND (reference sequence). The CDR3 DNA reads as TGTGCCAGTAGTATCGGACAGGGATATACTGAAGCTTTCTTT. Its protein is CASSIGQGYTEAFF.

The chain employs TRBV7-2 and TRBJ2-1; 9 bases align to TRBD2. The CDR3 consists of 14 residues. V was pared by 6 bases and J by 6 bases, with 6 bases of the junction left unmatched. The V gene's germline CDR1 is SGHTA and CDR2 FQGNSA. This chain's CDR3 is CASSRTSASNEQFF. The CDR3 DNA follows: TGTGCCAGCAGTCGGACTAGCGCGAGCAATGAGCAGTTCTTC.

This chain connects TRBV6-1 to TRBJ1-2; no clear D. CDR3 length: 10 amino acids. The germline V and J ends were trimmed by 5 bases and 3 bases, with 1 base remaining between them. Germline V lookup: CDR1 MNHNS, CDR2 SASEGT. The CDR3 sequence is CASSYYGYTF. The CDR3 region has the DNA TGTGCCAGCAGTTACTATGGCTACACCTTC.

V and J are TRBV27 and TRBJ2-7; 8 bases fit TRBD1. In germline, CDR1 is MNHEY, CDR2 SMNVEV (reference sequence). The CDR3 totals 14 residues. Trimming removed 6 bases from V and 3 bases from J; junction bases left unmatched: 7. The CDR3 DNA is TGTGCCAGCAGCCTTCAGGGGGCTATCTACGAGCAGTACTTC. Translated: CASSLQGAIYEQYF.

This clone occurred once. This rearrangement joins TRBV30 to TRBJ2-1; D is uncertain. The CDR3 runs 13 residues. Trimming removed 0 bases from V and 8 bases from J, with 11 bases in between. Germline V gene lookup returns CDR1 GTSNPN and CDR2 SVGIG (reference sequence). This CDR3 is CAWSVLGLYEQFF. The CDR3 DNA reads TGTGCCTGGAGTGTTTTAGGGTTATATGAGCAGTTCTTC.

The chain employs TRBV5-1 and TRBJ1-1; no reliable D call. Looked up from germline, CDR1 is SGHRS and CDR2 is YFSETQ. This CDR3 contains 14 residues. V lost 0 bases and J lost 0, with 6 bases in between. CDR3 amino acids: CASSLDTMNTEAFF. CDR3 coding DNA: TGCGCCAGCAGCTTGGACACCATGAACACTGAAGCTTTCTTT.

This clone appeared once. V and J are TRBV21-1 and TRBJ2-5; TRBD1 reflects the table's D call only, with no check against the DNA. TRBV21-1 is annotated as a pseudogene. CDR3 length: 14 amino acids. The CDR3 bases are TGTGCCAGCAGCATCACCGCCAGACAAGAGACCCAGTACTTC. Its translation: CASSITARQETQYF.

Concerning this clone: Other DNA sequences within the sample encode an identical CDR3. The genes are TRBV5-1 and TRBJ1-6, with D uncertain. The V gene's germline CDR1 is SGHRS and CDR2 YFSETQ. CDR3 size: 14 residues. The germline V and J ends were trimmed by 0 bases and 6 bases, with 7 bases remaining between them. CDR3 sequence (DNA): TGCGCCAGCAGCTTGGGGACGGTTAATTCACCCCTCCACTTT. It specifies CASSLGTVNSPLHF. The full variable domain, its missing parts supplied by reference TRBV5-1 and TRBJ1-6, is KAGVTQTPRYLIKTRGQQVTLSCSPISGHRSVSWYQQTPGQGLQFLFEYFSETQRNKGNFPGRFSGRQFSNSRSEMNVSTLELGDSALYLCASSLGTVNSPLHFGNGTRLTVT.

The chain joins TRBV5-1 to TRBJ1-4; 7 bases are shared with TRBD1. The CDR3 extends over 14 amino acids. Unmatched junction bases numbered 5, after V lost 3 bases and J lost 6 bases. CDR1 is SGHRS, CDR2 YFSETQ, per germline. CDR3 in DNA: TGCGCCAGCAGCTCTACAGGGGTGGATGAAAAACTGTTTTTT. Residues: CASSSTGVDEKLFF.

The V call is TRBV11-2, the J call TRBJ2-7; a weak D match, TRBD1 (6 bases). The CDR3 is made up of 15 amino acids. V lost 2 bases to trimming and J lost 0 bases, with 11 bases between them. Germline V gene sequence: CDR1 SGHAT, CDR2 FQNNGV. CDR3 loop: CASSLSNRASYEQYF. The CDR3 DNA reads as TGTGCCAGCAGCTTATCGAACAGGGCCTCCTACGAGCAGTACTTC.

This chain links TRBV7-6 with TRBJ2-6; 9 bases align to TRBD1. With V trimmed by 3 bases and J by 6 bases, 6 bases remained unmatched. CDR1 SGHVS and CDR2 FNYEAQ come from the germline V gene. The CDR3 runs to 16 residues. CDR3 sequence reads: CASSLTGGGMANVLTF. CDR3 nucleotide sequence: TGTGCCAGCAGCTTGACAGGGGGAGGAATGGCCAACGTCCTGACTTTC.

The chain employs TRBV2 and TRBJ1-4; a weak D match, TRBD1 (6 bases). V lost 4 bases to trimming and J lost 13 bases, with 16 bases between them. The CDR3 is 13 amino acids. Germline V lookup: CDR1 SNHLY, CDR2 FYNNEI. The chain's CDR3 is CASSVSGGVGLFF. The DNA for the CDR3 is TGTGCCAGCAGTGTGAGTGGGGGCGTAGGACTGTTTTTT.

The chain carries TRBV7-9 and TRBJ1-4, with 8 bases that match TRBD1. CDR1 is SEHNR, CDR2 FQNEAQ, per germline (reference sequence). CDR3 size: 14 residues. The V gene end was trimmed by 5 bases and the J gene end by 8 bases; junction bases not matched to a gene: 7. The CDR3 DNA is TGTGCCAGCAGCCAAATGACAGGGGACGAAAAACTGTTTTTT. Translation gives CASSQMTGDEKLFF.

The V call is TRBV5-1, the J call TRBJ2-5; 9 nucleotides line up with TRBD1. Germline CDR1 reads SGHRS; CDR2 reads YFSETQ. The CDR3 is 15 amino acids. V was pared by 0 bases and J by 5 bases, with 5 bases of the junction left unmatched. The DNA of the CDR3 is TGCGCCAGCAGCTTGGCCGTAGGACAGGGGGAGACCCAGTACTTC. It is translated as CASSLAVGQGETQYF.

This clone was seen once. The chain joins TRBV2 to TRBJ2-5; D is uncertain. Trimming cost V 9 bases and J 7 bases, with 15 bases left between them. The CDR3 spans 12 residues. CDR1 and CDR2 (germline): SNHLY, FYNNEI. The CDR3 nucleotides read TGTGCCAGTGGCGGAGATCGTGGGACCCAGTACTTC. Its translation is CASGGDRGTQYF. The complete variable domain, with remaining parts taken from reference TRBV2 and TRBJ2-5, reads EPEVTQTPSHQVTQMGQEVILRCVPISNHLYFYWYRQILGQKVEFLVSFYNNEISEKSEIFDDQFSVERPDGSNFTLKIRSTKLEDSAMYFCASGGDRGTQYFGPGTRLLVL.

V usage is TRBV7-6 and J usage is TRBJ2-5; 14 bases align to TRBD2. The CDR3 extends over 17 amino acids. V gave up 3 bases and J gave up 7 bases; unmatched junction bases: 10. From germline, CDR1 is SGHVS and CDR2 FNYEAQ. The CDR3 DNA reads TGTGCCAGCAGCTTCCTCGGGACTAGCGGGGGTCTGGGGACCCAGTACTTC. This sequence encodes CASSFLGTSGGLGTQYF.

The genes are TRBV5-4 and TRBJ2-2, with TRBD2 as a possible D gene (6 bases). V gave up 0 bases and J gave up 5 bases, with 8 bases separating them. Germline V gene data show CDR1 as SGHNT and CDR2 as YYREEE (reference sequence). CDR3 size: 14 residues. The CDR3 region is CASSLAGRTGELFF. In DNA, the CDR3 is TGTGCCAGCAGCTTGGCCGGGAGAACCGGGGAGCTGTTTTTT. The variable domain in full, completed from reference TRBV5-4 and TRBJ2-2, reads ETGVTQSPTHLIKTRGQQVTLRCSSQSGHNTVSWYQQALGQGPQFIFQYYREEENGRGNFPPRFSGLQFPNYSSELNVNALELDDSALYLCASSLAGRTGELFFGEGSRLTVL.

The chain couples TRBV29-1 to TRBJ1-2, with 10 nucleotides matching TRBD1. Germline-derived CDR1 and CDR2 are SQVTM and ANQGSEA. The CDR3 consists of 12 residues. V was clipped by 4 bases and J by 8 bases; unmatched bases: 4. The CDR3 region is CSVGGQGSGYTF. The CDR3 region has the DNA TGCAGCGTTGGGGGACAGGGGAGCGGCTACACCTTC.

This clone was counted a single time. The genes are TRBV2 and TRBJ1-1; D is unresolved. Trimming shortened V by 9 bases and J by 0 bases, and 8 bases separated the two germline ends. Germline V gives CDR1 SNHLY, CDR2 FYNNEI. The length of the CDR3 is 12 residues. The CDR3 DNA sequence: TGTGCCAGTCAGTTCATGAACACTGAAGCTTTCTTT. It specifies CASQFMNTEAFF.

CDR3 loop: CASSQGAGDEQFF. The DNA of the CDR3 is TGTGCCAGCAGCCAAGGCGCAGGGGATGAGCAGTTCTTC. The chain employs TRBV4-2 and TRBJ2-1, with D tentatively TRBD1 (6 bases). Germline V gene sequence: CDR1 LGHNA, CDR2 YNFKEQ. The CDR3 runs to 13 residues. V lost 1 base and J 8 bases, leaving 9 bases between the germline ends.

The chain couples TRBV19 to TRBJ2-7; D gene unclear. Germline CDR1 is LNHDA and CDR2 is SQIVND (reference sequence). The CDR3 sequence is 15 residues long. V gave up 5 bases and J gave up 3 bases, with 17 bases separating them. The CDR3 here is CASSETFRGDYEQYF. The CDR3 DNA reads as TGTGCCAGTAGTGAGACTTTCCGCGGCGACTACGAGCAGTACTTC.

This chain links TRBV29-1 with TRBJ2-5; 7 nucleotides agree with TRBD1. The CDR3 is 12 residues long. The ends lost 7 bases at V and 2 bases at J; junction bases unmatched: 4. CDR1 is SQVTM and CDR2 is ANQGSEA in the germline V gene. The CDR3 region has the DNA TGCAGCGAGGGGACAGATCAAGAGACCCAGTACTTC. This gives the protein CSEGTDQETQYF.

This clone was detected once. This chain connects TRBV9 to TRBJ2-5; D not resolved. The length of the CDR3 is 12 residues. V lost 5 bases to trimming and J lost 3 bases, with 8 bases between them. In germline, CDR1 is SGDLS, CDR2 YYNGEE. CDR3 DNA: TGTGCCAGCAGGGGCGCCGAAGAGACCCAGTACTTC. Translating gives CASRGAEETQYF.

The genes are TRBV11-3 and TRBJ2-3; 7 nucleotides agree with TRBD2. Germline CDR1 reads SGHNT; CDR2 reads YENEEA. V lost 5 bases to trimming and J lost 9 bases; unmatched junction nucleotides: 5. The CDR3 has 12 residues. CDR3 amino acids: CASSPPRGTQYF. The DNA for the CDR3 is TGTGCCAGCAGCCCCCCGCGGGGGACGCAGTATTTT.

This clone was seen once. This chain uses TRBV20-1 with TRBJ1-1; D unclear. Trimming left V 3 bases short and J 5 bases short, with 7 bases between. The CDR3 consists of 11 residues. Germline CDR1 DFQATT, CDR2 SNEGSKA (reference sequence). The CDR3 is CSASEGTEAFF. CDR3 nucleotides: TGCAGTGCTAGCGAGGGTACTGAAGCTTTCTTT.

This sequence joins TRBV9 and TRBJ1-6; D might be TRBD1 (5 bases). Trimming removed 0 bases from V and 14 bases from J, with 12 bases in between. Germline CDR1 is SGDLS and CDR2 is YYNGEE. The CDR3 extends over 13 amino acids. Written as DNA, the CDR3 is TGTGCCAGCAGCGTAGAAGGGAGAGGGGCCCTCCACTTT. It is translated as CASSVEGRGALHF.

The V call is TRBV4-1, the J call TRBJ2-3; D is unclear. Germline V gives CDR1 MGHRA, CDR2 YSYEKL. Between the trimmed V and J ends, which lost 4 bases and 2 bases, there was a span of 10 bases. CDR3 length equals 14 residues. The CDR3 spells CASSLASYTDTQYF. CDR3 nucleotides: TGCGCCAGCAGCCTAGCCTCATACACAGATACGCAGTATTTT.